Below, 16 T cell receptor beta chains from the same sample are listed, as sequenced in a study of PD-1 blockade in classical Hodgkin lymphoma. Each patient relapsed following autologous stem cell transplantation, and prior brentuximab vedotin exposure differed. Sequencing was performed with immunoSEQ multiplex PCR; in TCRdb, only in-frame clones are kept and a portion is missing. The sample records approximately 84,000 clones, around nine tenths being singletons. Here the sequenced sample was peripheral blood mononuclear cells (PBMCs), taken at baseline. These TCRs come from a human donor with classical Hodgkin lymphoma.

The chain is built from TRBV5-1 and TRBJ2-5; D remains unclear. Per germline, CDR1 SGHRS and CDR2 YFSETQ. Trimming took 1 base from V and 1 from J, leaving 11 bases between them. This CDR3 region has 15 residues. This chain's CDR3 is CASSLTAVLQETQYF. The DNA for the CDR3 is TGCGCCAGCAGCTTGACCGCGGTGCTCCAAGAGACCCAGTACTTC.

The rearrangement uses TRBV18 and TRBJ2-7; D is ambiguous. The ends were cut back, 4 bases at V and 2 bases at J, with 3 bases in the middle. Germline V gives CDR1 KGHSH, CDR2 LQKENI. This CDR3 comprises 11 residues. The CDR3, as DNA: TGTGCCAGCTCACGGACCTACGAGCAGTACTTC. As protein: CASSRTYEQYF.

The chain is built from TRBV19 and TRBJ2-1, with 7 bases lining up with TRBD2. The germline V gene has CDR1 LNHDA and CDR2 SQIVND (reference sequence). The CDR3 length is 16 residues. V dropped 4 bases and J dropped 2; count of bases not matched to a gene: 8. The CDR3 reads CASSKERDKAYNEQFF. For the CDR3, the DNA is TGTGCCAGTAGTAAGGAGCGGGATAAGGCCTACAATGAGCAGTTCTTC.

CDR3 amino acids: CASSFRGETEAFF. The CDR3 DNA reads TGTGCCAGCAGTTTTAGGGGCGAGACTGAAGCTTTCTTT. J is TRBJ1-1 and V is TRBV27; possibly TRBD1 for D (5 bases). CDR3 length equals 13 residues. Germline V gene lookup returns CDR1 MNHEY and CDR2 SMNVEV (reference sequence). Trimming took 3 bases from V and 5 from J, leaving 10 bases between them.

This chain links TRBV19 with TRBJ1-1, with a tentative D call TRBD1 (5 bases). The CDR3 loop spans 12 amino acids. Between the trimmed V and J ends, which lost 7 bases and 10 bases, there was a span of 16 bases. The germline gives CDR1 LNHDA, CDR2 SQIVND (reference sequence). The CDR3 DNA follows: TGTGCCAGTAACCCCGCCGGGGGGAGAGCTTTCTTT. Its translation: CASNPAGGRAFF.

The chain is built from TRBV7-9 and TRBJ2-1, with 11 bases fitting TRBD2. The CDR3 extends over 17 amino acids. After removal of 5 bases from V and 4 bases from J, the junction contained 10 bases not matched to a gene. Germline V gene lookup returns CDR1 SEHNR and CDR2 FQNEAQ (reference sequence). CDR3 in amino acids: CASSRSSGRLYYNEQFF. The CDR3 DNA reads as TGTGCCAGCAGCCGTTCTAGCGGGAGGCTATATTACAATGAGCAGTTCTTC.

Points on this clone: In the same sample, other DNA sequences code for this CDR3. The CDR3 nucleotides read TGCAGCGGTGGGGGGGACTCCTACAATGAGCAGTTCTTC. It codes for CSGGGDSYNEQFF. The V and J genes are TRBV29-1 and TRBJ2-1, with TRBD2 matching over 7 bases. V dropped 7 bases and J dropped 0; count of bases not matched to a gene: 3. CDR3 length: 13 residues. Germline V gene lookup returns CDR1 SQVTM and CDR2 ANQGSEA.

The chain uses TRBV19 and TRBJ1-1; D not resolved. CDR1 LNHDA and CDR2 SQIVND come from the germline V gene (reference sequence). This CDR3 contains 13 residues. V lost 6 bases and J 0 bases, leaving 8 bases between the germline ends. In nucleotides, the CDR3 is TGTGCCAGTAGCCTGACAATGAACACTGAAGCTTTCTTT. Its translation is CASSLTMNTEAFF. Complete variable domain (other parts from reference TRBV19 and TRBJ1-1): DGGITQSPKYLFRKEGQNVTLSCEQNLNHDAMYWYRQDPGQGLRLIYYSQIVNDFQKGDIAEGYSVSREKKESFPLTVTSAQKNPTAFYLCASSLTMNTEAFFGQGTRLTVV.

This chain links TRBV13 with TRBJ2-6, with TRBD1 matching 10 bases. V shed 3 bases and J 11 bases; nucleotides not matched to a gene: 4. CDR3 length: 14 residues. Germline CDR1 is PRHDT and CDR2 is FYEKMQ (reference sequence). The CDR3 sequence is CASSFTGTGDVLTF. CDR3 coding DNA: TGTGCCAGCAGCTTTACCGGGACAGGGGACGTCCTGACTTTC.

J is TRBJ2-6 and V is TRBV27; D gene unclear. Deletions cut 6 bases from V and 1 base from J, with 1 base between. Germline loops: CDR1 MNHEY, CDR2 SMNVEV (reference sequence). The CDR3 is 12 amino acids. The CDR3 nucleotides read TGTGCCAGCAGGTCTGGGGCCAACGTCCTGACTTTC. Encoded protein: CASRSGANVLTF. The full variable domain, with the rest looked up from reference TRBV27 and TRBJ2-6, is EAQVTQNPRYLITVTGKKLTVTCSQNMNHEYMSWYRQDPGLGLRQIYYSMNVEVTDKGDVPEGYKVSRKEKRNFPLILESPSPNQTSLYFCASRSGANVLTFGAGSRLTVL.

CDR3 sequence reads: CASSQSGTGELFF. The CDR3 DNA sequence: TGTGCCAGCAGCCAAAGCGGGACGGGGGAGCTGTTTTTT. The chain carries TRBV4-2 and TRBJ2-2; 7 positions agree with TRBD2. Germline loops: CDR1 LGHNA, CDR2 YNFKEQ. V shed 2 bases, J shed 8 bases, and the junction held 2 bases outside the gene matches. This CDR3 region has 13 residues.

The rearrangement uses TRBV30 and TRBJ2-5; TRBD1 is a possible D gene (6 bases). The germline gives CDR1 GTSNPN, CDR2 SVGIG (reference sequence). This CDR3 comprises 12 residues. With 5 bases removed from V and 5 bases from J, the gap between germline ends came to 12 bases. CDR3: CAWGTLGETQYF. DNA of the CDR3: TGTGCCTGGGGGACATTGGGGGAGACCCAGTACTTC.

This chain joins TRBV6-5 and TRBJ2-7; D may correspond to TRBD1 or TRBD2 (5 bases each). This CDR3 comprises 15 residues. Germline loops: CDR1 MNHEY, CDR2 SVGAGI. V lost 5 bases, J lost 7 bases, and 21 bases lay in between. DNA of the CDR3: TGTGCCAGCAGTCTTACCTCCGGGACCGCCGCTGAGCAGTACTTC. Its protein is CASSLTSGTAAEQYF.

The gene calls are TRBV18 and TRBJ2-7; D is uncertain. Trimming pared 2 bases from V and 7 bases from J, leaving 18 bases between. The CDR3 sequence is 15 residues long. Germline V lookup: CDR1 KGHSH, CDR2 LQKENI. The CDR3 region is CASSPELRLGLEQYF. DNA of the CDR3: TGTGCCAGCTCACCAGAGCTTCGTCTGGGGTTGGAGCAGTACTTC. Full variable domain (missing parts from reference TRBV18 and TRBJ2-7): NAGVMQNPRHLVRRRGQEARLRCSPMKGHSHVYWYRQLPEEGLKFMVYLQKENIIDESGMPKERFSAEFPKEGPSILRIQQVVRGDSAAYFCASSPELRLGLEQYFGPGTRLTVT.

V gene TRBV5-4 combines with J gene TRBJ1-2; weak D call: TRBD1 (5 bases). The germline gives CDR1 SGHNT, CDR2 YYREEE (reference sequence). V was clipped by 3 bases and J by 6 bases, with 18 bases between them. The CDR3 sequence is 15 residues long. Here the CDR3 reads CASSSISRGADGYTF. DNA of the CDR3: TGTGCCAGCAGCTCGATCTCTCGGGGCGCGGATGGCTACACCTTC.

The chain has TRBV5-1 and TRBJ2-2; D is ambiguous. V was clipped by 0 bases and J by 4 bases, with 10 bases between them. The CDR3 length is 15 residues. Germline V gives CDR1 SGHRS, CDR2 YFSETQ. CDR3 residues: CASSLETPSTGELFF. As DNA, the CDR3 is TGCGCCAGCAGCTTGGAAACCCCGAGCACCGGGGAGCTGTTTTTT.